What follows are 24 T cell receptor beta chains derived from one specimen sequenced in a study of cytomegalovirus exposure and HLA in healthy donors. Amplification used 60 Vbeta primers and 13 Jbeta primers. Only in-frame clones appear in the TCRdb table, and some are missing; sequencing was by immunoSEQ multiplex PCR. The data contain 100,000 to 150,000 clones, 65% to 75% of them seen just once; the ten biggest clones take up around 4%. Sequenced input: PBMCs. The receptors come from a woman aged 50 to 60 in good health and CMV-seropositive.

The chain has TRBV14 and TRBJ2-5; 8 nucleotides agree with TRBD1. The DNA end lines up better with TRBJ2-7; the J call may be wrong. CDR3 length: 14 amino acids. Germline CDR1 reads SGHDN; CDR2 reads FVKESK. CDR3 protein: CASSRDRSSYEQYF. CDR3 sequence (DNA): TGTGCCAGCAGCCGGGACAGGAGCTCCTACGAGCAGTACTTC.

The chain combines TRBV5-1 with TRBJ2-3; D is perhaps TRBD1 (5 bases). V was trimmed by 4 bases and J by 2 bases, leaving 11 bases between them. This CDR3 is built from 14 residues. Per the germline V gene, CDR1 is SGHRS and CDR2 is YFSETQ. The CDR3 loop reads CASSIRQYTDTQYF. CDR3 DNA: TGCGCCAGCAGCATCCGACAGTACACAGATACGCAGTATTTT.

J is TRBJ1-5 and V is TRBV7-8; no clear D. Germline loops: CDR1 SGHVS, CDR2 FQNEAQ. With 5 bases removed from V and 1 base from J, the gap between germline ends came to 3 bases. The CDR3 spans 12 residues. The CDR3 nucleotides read TGTGCCAGCAGCCAGAGCAATCAGCCCCAGCATTTT. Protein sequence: CASSQSNQPQHF. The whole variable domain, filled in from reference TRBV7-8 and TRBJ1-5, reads GAGVSQSPRYKVAKRGQDVALRCDPISGHVSLFWYQQALGQGPEFLTYFQNEAQLDKSGLPSDRFFAERPEGSVSTLKIQRTQQEDSAVYLCASSQSNQPQHFGDGTRLSIL.

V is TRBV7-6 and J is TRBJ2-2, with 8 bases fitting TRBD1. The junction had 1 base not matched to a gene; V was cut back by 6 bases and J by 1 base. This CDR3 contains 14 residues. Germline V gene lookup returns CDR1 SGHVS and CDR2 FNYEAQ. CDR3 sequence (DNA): TGTGCCAGCAGAGGACAGGGGAACACCGGGGAGCTGTTTTTT. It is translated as CASRGQGNTGELFF.

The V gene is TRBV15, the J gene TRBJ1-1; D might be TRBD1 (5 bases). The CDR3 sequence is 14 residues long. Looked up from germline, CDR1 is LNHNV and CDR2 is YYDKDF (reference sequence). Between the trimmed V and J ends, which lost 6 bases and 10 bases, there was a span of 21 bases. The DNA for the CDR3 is TGTGCCACCAGTAAGGCAGGGCCGGTCATTGGAGCTTTCTTT. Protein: CATSKAGPVIGAFF.

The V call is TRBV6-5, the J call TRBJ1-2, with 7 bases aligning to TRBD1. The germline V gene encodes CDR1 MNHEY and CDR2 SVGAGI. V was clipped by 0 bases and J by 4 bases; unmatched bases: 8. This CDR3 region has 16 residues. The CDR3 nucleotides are TGTGCCAGCAGTTACTCTAGGCACAGGGGAGCCTATGGCTACACCTTC. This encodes CASSYSRHRGAYGYTF.

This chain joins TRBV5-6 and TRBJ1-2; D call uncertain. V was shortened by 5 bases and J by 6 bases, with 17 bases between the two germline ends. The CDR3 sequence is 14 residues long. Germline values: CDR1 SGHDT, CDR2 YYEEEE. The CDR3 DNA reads TGTGCCAGCAGGAACCCCGGCAACTACAATGGCTACACCTTC. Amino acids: CASRNPGNYNGYTF.

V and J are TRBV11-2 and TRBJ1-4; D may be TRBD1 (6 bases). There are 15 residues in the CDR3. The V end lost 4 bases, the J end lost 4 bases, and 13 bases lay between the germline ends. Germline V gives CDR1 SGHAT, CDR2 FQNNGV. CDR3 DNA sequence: TGTGCCAGCAGCTCCGGACAGCTCTATAATGAAAAACTGTTTTTT. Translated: CASSSGQLYNEKLFF. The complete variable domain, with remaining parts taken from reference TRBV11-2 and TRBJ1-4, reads EAGVAQSPRYKIIEKRQSVAFWCNPISGHATLYWYQQILGQGPKLLIQFQNNGVVDDSQLPKDRFSAERLKGVDSTLKIQPAKLEDSAVYLCASSSGQLYNEKLFFGSGTQLSVL.

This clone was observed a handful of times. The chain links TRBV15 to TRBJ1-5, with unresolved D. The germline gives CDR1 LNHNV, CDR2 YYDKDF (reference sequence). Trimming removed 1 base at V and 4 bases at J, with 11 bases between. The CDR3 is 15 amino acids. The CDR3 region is CATSRVIAQNQPQHF. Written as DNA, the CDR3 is TGTGCCACCAGCAGAGTTATCGCACAGAATCAGCCCCAGCATTTT.

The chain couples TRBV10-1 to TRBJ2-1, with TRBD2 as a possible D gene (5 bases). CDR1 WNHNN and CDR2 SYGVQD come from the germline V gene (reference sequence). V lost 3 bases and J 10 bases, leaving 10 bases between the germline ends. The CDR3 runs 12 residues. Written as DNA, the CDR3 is TGCGCCAGCAGTGACTATCGAGGGGAGCAGTTCTTC. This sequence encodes CASSDYRGEQFF.

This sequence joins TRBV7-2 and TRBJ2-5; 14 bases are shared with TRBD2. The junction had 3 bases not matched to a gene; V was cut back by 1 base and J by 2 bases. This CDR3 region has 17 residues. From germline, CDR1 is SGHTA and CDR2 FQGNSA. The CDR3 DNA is TGTGCCAGCAGCTTAGGACTAGCGGGGGGGGAACAAGAGACCCAGTACTTC. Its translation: CASSLGLAGGEQETQYF.

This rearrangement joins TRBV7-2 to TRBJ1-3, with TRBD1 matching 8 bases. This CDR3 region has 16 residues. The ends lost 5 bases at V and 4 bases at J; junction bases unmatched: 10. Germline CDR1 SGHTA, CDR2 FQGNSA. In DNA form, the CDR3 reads TGTGCCAGCAGCCCAACGACAGGGGTAGGCGGAAACACCATATATTTT. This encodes CASSPTTGVGGNTIYF.

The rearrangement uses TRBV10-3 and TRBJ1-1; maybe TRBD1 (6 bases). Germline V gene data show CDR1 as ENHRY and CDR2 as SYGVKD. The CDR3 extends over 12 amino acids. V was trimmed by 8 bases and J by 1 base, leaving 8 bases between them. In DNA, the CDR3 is TGTGCCATCGGGGGACAGAACACTGAAGCTTTCTTT. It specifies CAIGGQNTEAFF.

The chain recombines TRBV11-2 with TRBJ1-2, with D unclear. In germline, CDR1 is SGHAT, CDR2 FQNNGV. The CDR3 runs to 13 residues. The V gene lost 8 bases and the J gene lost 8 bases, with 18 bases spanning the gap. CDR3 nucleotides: TGTGCCAGCTCTATCGGGATCGCGAGGGGCTACACCTTC. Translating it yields CASSIGIARGYTF.

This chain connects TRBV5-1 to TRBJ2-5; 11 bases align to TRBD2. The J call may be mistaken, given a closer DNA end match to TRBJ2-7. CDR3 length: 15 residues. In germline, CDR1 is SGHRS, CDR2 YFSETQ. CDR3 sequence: CASSHGTSGLYEQYF. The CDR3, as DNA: TGCGCCAGCAGCCACGGGACTAGCGGACTCTACGAGCAGTACTTC.

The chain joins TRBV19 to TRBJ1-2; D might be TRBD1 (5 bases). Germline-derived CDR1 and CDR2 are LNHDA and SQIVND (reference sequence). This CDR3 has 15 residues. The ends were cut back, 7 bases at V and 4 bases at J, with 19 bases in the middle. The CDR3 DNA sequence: TGTGCCAGTACCACTTACGGGGGAGAGGCCTATGGCTACACCTTC. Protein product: CASTTYGGEAYGYTF.

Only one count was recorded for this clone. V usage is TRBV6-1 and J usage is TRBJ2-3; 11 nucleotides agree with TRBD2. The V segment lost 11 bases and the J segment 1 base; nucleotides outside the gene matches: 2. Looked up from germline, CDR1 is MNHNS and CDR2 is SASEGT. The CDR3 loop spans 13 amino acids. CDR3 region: CASLAGGTDTQYF. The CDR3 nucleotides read TGTGCCTCACTAGCGGGGGGCACAGATACGCAGTATTTT.

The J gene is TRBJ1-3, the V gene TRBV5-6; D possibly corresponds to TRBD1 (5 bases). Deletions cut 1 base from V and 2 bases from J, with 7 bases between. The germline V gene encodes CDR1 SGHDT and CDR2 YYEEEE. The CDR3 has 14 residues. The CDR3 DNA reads TGTGCCAGCAGCTTGAGGGGTCCTGGAAACACCATATATTTT. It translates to CASSLRGPGNTIYF.

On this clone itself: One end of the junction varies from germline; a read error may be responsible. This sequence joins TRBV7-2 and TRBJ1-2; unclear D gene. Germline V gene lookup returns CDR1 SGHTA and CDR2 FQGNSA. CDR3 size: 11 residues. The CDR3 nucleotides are TGTGCCAGCAGCCCCGGCGCAGGATACAGCTTC. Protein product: CASSPGAGYSF.

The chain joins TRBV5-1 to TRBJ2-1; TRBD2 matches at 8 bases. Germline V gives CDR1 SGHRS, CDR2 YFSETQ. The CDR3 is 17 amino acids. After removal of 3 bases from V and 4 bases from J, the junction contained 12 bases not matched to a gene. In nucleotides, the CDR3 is TGCGCCAGCAGCTCCCCACTGGCGGGGGGCCGGTACAATGAGCAGTTCTTC. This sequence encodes CASSSPLAGGRYNEQFF.

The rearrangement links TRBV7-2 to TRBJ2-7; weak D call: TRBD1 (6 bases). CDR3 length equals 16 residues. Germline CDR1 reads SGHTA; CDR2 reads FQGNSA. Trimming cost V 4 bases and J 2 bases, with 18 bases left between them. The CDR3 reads CASSSVTGYGTYEQYF. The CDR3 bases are TGTGCCAGCAGCTCCGTGACAGGCTACGGAACCTACGAGCAGTACTTC.

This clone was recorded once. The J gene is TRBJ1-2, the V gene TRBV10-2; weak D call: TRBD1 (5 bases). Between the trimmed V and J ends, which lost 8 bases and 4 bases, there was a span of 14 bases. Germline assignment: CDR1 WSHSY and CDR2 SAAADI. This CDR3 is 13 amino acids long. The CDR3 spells CASFSGTSYGYTF. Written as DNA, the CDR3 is TGCGCCAGCTTTAGTGGGACTTCCTATGGCTACACCTTC.

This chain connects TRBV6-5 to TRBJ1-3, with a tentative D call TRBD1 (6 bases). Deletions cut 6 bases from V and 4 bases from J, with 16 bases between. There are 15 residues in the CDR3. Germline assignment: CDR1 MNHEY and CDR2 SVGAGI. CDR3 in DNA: TGTGCCAGCAGCCCGACAGGAGCCTCGGGAAACACCATATATTTT. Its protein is CASSPTGASGNTIYF.

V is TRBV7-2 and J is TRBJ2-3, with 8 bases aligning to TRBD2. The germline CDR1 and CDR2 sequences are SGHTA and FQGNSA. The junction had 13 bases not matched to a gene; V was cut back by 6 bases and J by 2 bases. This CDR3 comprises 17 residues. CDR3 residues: CASSSEGGRGDTDTQYF. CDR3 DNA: TGTGCCAGCAGTTCAGAGGGGGGGCGGGGGGACACAGATACGCAGTATTTT.